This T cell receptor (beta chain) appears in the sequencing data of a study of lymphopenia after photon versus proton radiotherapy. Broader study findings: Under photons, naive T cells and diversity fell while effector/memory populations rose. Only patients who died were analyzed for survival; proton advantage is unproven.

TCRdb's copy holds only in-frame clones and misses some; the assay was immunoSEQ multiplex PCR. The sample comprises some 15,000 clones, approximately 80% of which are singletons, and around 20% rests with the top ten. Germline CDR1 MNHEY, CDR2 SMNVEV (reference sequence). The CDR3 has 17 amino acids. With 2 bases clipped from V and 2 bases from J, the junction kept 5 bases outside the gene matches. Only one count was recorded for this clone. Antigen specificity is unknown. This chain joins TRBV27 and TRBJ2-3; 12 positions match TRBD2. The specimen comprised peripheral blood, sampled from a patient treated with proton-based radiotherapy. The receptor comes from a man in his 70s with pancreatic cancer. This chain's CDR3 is CASSLTRLAGATDTQYF. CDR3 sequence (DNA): TGTGCCAGCAGTTTAACCCGACTAGCGGGGGCCACAGATACGCAGTATTTT.